This TCR beta chain was observed in a study of T cells after yellow fever vaccination. Overall study results and limits: Clones that expanded after primary vaccination mostly reappeared after the booster (roughly 96% CD4, approximately 85% CD8).

Details on this clonotype: Its target is not known.

As TCR cDNA was made by 5'RACE template switching, a universal primer site and UMIs were added. TCRdb re-called the 5' RACE reads with MiXCR, one entry per CDR3 protein. The table has hundreds of thousands of distinct CDR3 sequences, 9% to 15% seen once. The V end was cut by 2 bases, the J end by 1 base, with 8 bases between. The CDR3 length is 14 residues. Germline V gene data show CDR1 as GTSNPN and CDR2 as SVGIG (reference sequence). The sequenced sample was PBMCs, obtained on the day of the yellow fever booster vaccination. The rearrangement joins TRBV30 to TRBJ2-2; D is ambiguous. This clonotype was sampled from a man aged 25-45 years who received the YFV17D yellow fever vaccine. The CDR3 nucleotides read TGTGCCTGGAGTAATGACATGAACACCGGGGAGCTGTTTTTT. This encodes CAWSNDMNTGELFF.